Listed here are 17 T cell receptor beta chains from one sample, sequenced in a study of blood T cell repertoires in COVID-19. TCRdb keeps only in-frame clones here, not all; method: immunoSEQ multiplex PCR. Of under 250,000 clones detected, around 84% appear once; the ten largest clones hold around 3%. Input material: peripheral blood. These receptors came from a man aged 50-60 years who had recovered from COVID-19.

CDR3: CASSERGLAGSGQYF. The CDR3 bases are TGTGCCAGCAGTGAGAGGGGCCTAGCGGGATCAGGGCAGTACTTC. The gene calls are TRBV2 and TRBJ2-7, with 9 positions matching TRBD2. Germline V lookup: CDR1 SNHLY, CDR2 FYNNEI. The CDR3 totals 15 residues. V was pared by 3 bases and J by 9 bases, with 12 bases of the junction left unmatched. The full variable domain, in which reference TRBV2 and TRBJ2-7 provide the parts outside the CDR3, is EPEVTQTPSHQVTQMGQEVILRCVPISNHLYFYWYRQILGQKVEFLVSFYNNEISEKSEIFDDQFSVERPDGSNFTLKIRSTKLEDSAMYFCASSERGLAGSGQYFGPGTRLTVT.

This clone was counted between two and nine times. The chain is built from TRBV6-6 and TRBJ1-3, with unresolved D. Trimming took 10 bases from V and 4 from J, leaving 8 bases between them. Germline V gives CDR1 MNHNY, CDR2 SVGAGI (reference sequence). The CDR3 is 11 residues long. The CDR3 loop reads CATGPGNTIYF. Written as DNA, the CDR3 is TGTGCCACGGGTCCCGGAAACACCATATATTTT.

The J gene is TRBJ2-7, the V gene TRBV5-6; no clear D gene. Germline values: CDR1 SGHDT, CDR2 YYEEEE. This CDR3 has 13 amino acids. Trimming removed 2 bases from V and 8 bases from J, with 14 bases in between. CDR3 bases: TGTGCCAGCAGCTTTACCGAAACCCACAAGCAGTACTTC. Residues: CASSFTETHKQYF.

The chain links TRBV5-1 to TRBJ1-1; 9 bases align to TRBD1. The V segment lost 4 bases and the J segment 6 bases; nucleotides outside the gene matches: 7. The CDR3 consists of 14 residues. Germline values: CDR1 SGHRS, CDR2 YFSETQ. Here the CDR3 DNA reads TGCGCCAGCAGCGGCGGACAGGGGACGGCTGAAGCTTTCTTT. Protein: CASSGGQGTAEAFF.

The V call is TRBV6-6, the J call TRBJ2-1; perhaps TRBD2 as D (6 bases). Germline CDR1 and CDR2: MNHNY and SVGAGI (reference sequence). The CDR3 covers 15 residues. With 2 bases removed from V and 3 bases from J, the gap between germline ends came to 11 bases. CDR3 residues: CASSYPGTFYNEQFF. The CDR3 nucleotides read TGTGCCAGCAGTTACCCCGGGACTTTCTACAATGAGCAGTTCTTC.

This clone was seen only once. The CDR3 bases are TGTGCCAGCAGCCTAGTACTACTGGATGGCTACACCTTC. This encodes CASSLVLLDGYTF. The V gene is TRBV28, the J gene TRBJ1-2, with D uncertain. CDR3 length equals 13 residues. Germline V lookup: CDR1 MDHEN, CDR2 SYDVKM. Deletions cut 6 bases from V and 6 bases from J, with 14 bases between.

This clone occurred once. V gene TRBV5-4 combines with J gene TRBJ1-1, with D possibly being TRBD1 (5 bases). V was clipped by 0 bases and J by 11 bases, with 14 bases between them. The CDR3 has 13 amino acids. Per germline, CDR1 SGHNT and CDR2 YYREEE (reference sequence). The CDR3 DNA sequence: TGTGCCAGCAGCTTGGCCGGGGGAGGAAATGCTTTCTTT. Protein product: CASSLAGGGNAFF.

The rearrangement joins TRBV5-6 to TRBJ2-2, with D unclear. The length of the CDR3 is 13 residues. Per the germline V gene, CDR1 is SGHDT and CDR2 is YYEEEE. V was pared by 4 bases and J by 6 bases, with 10 bases between. The CDR3 spells CASSRRSAGELFF. The CDR3, as DNA: TGTGCCAGCAGCCGACGGAGCGCCGGGGAGCTGTTTTTT.

The V gene is TRBV9, the J gene TRBJ1-3, with 8 bases fitting TRBD1. V shed 3 bases, J shed 2 bases, and the junction held 7 bases outside the gene matches. The CDR3 consists of 16 residues. Germline V gene sequence: CDR1 SGDLS, CDR2 YYNGEE. DNA for the CDR3: TGTGCCAGCAGCGCCACTTTACAGGGGGCTGGAAACACCATATATTTT. Its translation: CASSATLQGAGNTIYF.

The chain recombines TRBV7-8 with TRBJ2-5; 7 bases are shared with TRBD2. V gave up 7 bases and J gave up 3 bases; unmatched junction bases: 5. There are 13 residues in the CDR3. Germline CDR1 and CDR2: SGHVS and FQNEAQ. CDR3 in amino acids: CASNNRGEETQYF. CDR3 in DNA: TGTGCCAGCAACAACCGGGGGGAAGAGACCCAGTACTTC.

This chain joins TRBV6-5 and TRBJ2-1, with 9 bases aligning to TRBD2. The J segment lost 8 bases and the V segment lost 6 bases, leaving 8 bases of the junction unmatched. Per the germline V gene, CDR1 is MNHEY and CDR2 is SVGAGI. The CDR3 runs 14 residues. CDR3 in amino acids: CASRPGLAVYEQFF. The CDR3 bases are TGTGCCAGCAGACCGGGACTAGCAGTCTATGAGCAGTTCTTC.

The rearrangement links TRBV6-5 to TRBJ1-1; 7 bases align to TRBD1. This CDR3 has 15 residues. V was pared by 0 bases and J by 5 bases, with 6 bases of the junction left unmatched. Germline values: CDR1 MNHEY, CDR2 SVGAGI. The CDR3 sequence is CASSYSRRGMTEAFF. For the CDR3, the DNA is TGTGCCAGCAGTTACTCGCGCAGGGGGATGACTGAAGCTTTCTTT.

Comments on this clone: At the DNA level, this CDR3 is encoded by other sequences in the same sample as well. The V gene is TRBV12-3 or TRBV12-4, the J gene TRBJ2-1; 9 bases are a match to TRBD1. Trimming at V came to 6 bases and at J to 3 bases, leaving 0 bases not matched to a gene. The CDR3 consists of 13 residues. CDR3 bases: TGTGCCAGCAGGGGACAGGGCTACAATGAGCAGTTCTTC. This sequence encodes CASRGQGYNEQFF.

This clone came up once. This chain uses TRBV28 with TRBJ2-6; TRBD1 is a possible D gene (6 bases). The CDR3 sequence is 15 residues long. The germline V and J ends were trimmed by 5 bases and 1 base, with 9 bases remaining between them. Germline CDR1 is MDHEN and CDR2 is SYDVKM. The CDR3 is CASSEQGSGANVLTF. The CDR3, as DNA: TGTGCCAGCAGTGAACAGGGTTCTGGGGCCAACGTCCTGACTTTC. Supplemented by reference TRBV28 and TRBJ2-6, the full variable domain reads DVKVTQSSRYLVKRTGEKVFLECVQDMDHENMFWYRQDPGLGLRLIYFSYDVKMKEKGDIPEGYSVSREKKERFSLILESASTNQTSMYLCASSEQGSGANVLTFGAGSRLTVL.

V usage is TRBV27 and J usage is TRBJ2-7, with TRBD1 identical over 8 bases. The V gene end was trimmed by 2 bases and the J gene end by 2 bases; junction bases not matched to a gene: 2. The germline CDR1 and CDR2 sequences are MNHEY and SMNVEV (reference sequence). This CDR3 has 14 residues. CDR3 sequence (DNA): TGTGCCAGCAGTTTAGCAGGGGGCACCTACGAGCAGTACTTC. Amino acids: CASSLAGGTYEQYF.

The chain combines TRBV7-8 with TRBJ1-5; D unclear. V lost 2 bases and J lost 0, with 11 bases in between. The CDR3 spans 16 residues. Per the germline V gene, CDR1 is SGHVS and CDR2 is FQNEAQ. CDR3 nucleotide sequence: TGTGCCAGCAGCTTAACACTAGGGCCTAGCAATCAGCCCCAGCATTTT. It codes for CASSLTLGPSNQPQHF.

The chain joins TRBV29-1 to TRBJ2-7, with TRBD1 identical over 7 bases. The ends lost 3 bases at V and 9 bases at J; junction bases unmatched: 11. Germline V CDR1 and CDR2: SQVTM, ANQGSEA. The CDR3 runs 13 residues. CDR3 DNA sequence: TGCAGCGTTGAGGGAAGACAGGGCAAAGGGCAGTACTTC. Its translation: CSVEGRQGKGQYF.